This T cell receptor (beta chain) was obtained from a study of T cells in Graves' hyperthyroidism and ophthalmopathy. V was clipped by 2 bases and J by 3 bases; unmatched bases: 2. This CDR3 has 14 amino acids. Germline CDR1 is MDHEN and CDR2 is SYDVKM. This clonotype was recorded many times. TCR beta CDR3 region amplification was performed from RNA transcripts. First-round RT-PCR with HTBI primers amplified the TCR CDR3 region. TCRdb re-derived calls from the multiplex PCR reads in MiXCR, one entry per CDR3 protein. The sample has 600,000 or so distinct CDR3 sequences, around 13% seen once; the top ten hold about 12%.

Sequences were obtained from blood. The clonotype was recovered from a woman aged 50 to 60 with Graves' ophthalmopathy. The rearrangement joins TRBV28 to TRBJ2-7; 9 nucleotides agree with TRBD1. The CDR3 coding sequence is TGTGCCAGCAGTTTAGGGACAGGGCTCTACGAGCAGTACTTC. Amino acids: CASSLGTGLYEQYF.